The source of this TCR beta chain is a study of T cells in Graves' hyperthyroidism and ophthalmopathy. Broader study findings: Blood also carried most thyroid clonotypes expanded above 0.001.

To note about this clonotype: Its antigen is unknown.

Amplified TCR beta CDR3 regions derived from RNA transcripts. HTBI primers were used for first-round RT-PCR of the TCR CDR3. Each CDR3 protein is one row after TCRdb ran MiXCR on the multiplex PCR reads. Of some 500,000 distinct CDR3 sequences listed, around 22% are singletons. After removal of 4 bases from V and 3 bases from J, the junction contained 12 bases not matched to a gene. This CDR3 spans 17 amino acids. Clinical symptoms, serum thyroxine and TRAb, thyroid ultrasound and orbital computed tomography together formed the diagnostic basis. The sequence was obtained from a woman aged 30 to 39 with Graves' ophthalmopathy. Sequencing used blood. The chain carries TRBV12-3 or TRBV12-4 and TRBJ1-5; 7 nucleotides match TRBD1. The CDR3 DNA reads TGTGCCAGCAGTTACGTACTCACGGGACAGAACAATCAGCCCCAGCATTTT. Protein: CASSYVLTGQNNQPQHF.